A single sample gave rise to the 20 T cell receptor beta chains below, sequenced in a study of identical twins. Using its own MiXCR run on the 5' RACE reads, TCRdb lists one record per CDR3 protein. This table has around 140,000 distinct CDR3 sequences, roughly 3.5% appearing once. The sequencing sample was made of memory T cells sorted from blood. The receptors come from a man aged 18 to 30 in good health.

The chain employs TRBV18 and TRBJ2-2, with D hard to call. This CDR3 has 18 residues. The germline V and J ends were trimmed by 1 base and 1 base, with 16 bases remaining between them. Per germline, CDR1 KGHSH and CDR2 LQKENI. CDR3 amino acids: CASSPLGRVGGNTGELFF. CDR3 nucleotides: TGTGCCAGCTCACCACTCGGACGGGTTGGCGGGAACACCGGGGAGCTGTTTTTT.

This clonotype was picked up many times. The gene calls are TRBV29-1 and TRBJ2-5; no firm D call. The germline V gene encodes CDR1 SQVTM and CDR2 ANQGSEA. Between the trimmed V and J ends, which lost 5 bases and 4 bases, there was a span of 14 bases. CDR3 length: 13 residues. CDR3 in amino acids: CSVLVRSRETQYF. In DNA form, the CDR3 reads TGCAGCGTTCTAGTCAGGTCAAGAGAGACCCAGTACTTC.

The sample holds many counts of this clonotype. The chain employs TRBV24-1 and TRBJ1-5; 9 positions agree with TRBD1. J was trimmed by 5 bases and V by 3 bases; bases with no gene match: 7. The germline V gene encodes CDR1 KGHDR and CDR2 SFDVKD. This CDR3 has 16 residues. CDR3 sequence: CATSDTGTGQHQPQHF. DNA of the CDR3: TGTGCCACCAGTGATACCGGGACAGGGCAACATCAGCCCCAGCATTTT.

This clonotype has at least ten counts. This chain links TRBV4-2 with TRBJ1-5, with D perhaps matching TRBD1 (5 bases). The CDR3 totals 15 residues. The V end was cut by 0 bases, the J end by 6 bases, with 12 bases between. Germline loops: CDR1 LGHNA, CDR2 YNFKEQ. The CDR3 here is CASSQDMGGSQPQHF. In DNA form, the CDR3 reads TGTGCCAGCAGCCAAGATATGGGGGGGAGTCAGCCCCAGCATTTT.

This clonotype was counted many times. This rearrangement joins TRBV3-1 to TRBJ1-5; D is possibly TRBD1 (5 bases). Trimming took off 4 bases at V and 7 bases at J, with 11 bases between the two ends. Germline V gene lookup returns CDR1 LGHDT and CDR2 YNNKEL (reference sequence). The CDR3 is 13 amino acids. CDR3: CASSPGGVQPQHF. The CDR3 nucleotides are TGTGCCAGCAGCCCAGGAGGGGTCCAGCCCCAGCATTTT.

J is TRBJ2-1 and V is TRBV20-1, with D perhaps matching TRBD2 (7 bases). The CDR3 consists of 14 residues. The germline gives CDR1 DFQATT, CDR2 SNEGSKA (reference sequence). V was cut by 5 bases and J by 6 bases, with 17 bases left in between. Here the CDR3 reads CSAPLARGGNEQFF. For the CDR3, the DNA is TGCAGTGCTCCACTAGCGAGGGGGGGCAATGAGCAGTTCTTC.

There are many counts of this clonotype. CDR3 sequence (DNA): TGTGCCAGCAGTTTTGTAGCGGGAGGTATGGGCGAGCAGTACGTC. Encoded protein: CASSFVAGGMGEQYV. The gene calls are TRBV12-3 or TRBV12-4 and TRBJ2-7, with TRBD2 identical over 10 bases. The CDR3 has 15 amino acids. After removal of 3 bases from V and 6 bases from J, the junction contained 8 bases not matched to a gene.

This clonotype has a handful of counts. The chain combines TRBV19 with TRBJ2-1; D remains unclear. Trimming pared 5 bases from V and 0 bases from J, leaving 11 bases between. There are 15 residues in the CDR3. Per germline, CDR1 LNHDA and CDR2 SQIVND (reference sequence). The CDR3, as DNA: TGTGCCAGTAGTCCGCACTCGAGCTCCTACAATGAGCAGTTCTTC. Its protein product is CASSPHSSSYNEQFF.

This clonotype came up many times. The V and J genes are TRBV20-1 and TRBJ2-1; 9 positions agree with TRBD1. Germline lookup yields CDR1 DFQATT and CDR2 SNEGSKA (reference sequence). The CDR3 has 13 amino acids. The V and J ends lost 0 bases and 9 bases, in that order; junction bases with no gene match: 3. CDR3 sequence reads: CSARETGGSEQFF. The CDR3 nucleotides read TGCAGTGCTAGAGAAACAGGGGGCAGTGAGCAGTTCTTC.

Ten or more counts support this clonotype. V usage is TRBV6-5 and J usage is TRBJ2-7; 11 nucleotides align to TRBD2. The CDR3 runs 16 residues. The V segment lost 6 bases and the J segment 7 bases; nucleotides outside the gene matches: 14. Per the germline V gene, CDR1 is MNHEY and CDR2 is SVGAGI. The CDR3: CASSYRTSGWIEEQYV. The CDR3 DNA follows: TGTGCCAGCAGCTATCGGACTAGCGGGTGGATTGAGGAGCAGTACGTC.

This clonotype was recorded at least ten times. The gene calls are TRBV11-2 and TRBJ2-3; 7 positions agree with TRBD2. The CDR3 has 13 amino acids. The ends lost 5 bases at V and 9 bases at J; junction bases unmatched: 8. Looked up from germline, CDR1 is SGHAT and CDR2 is FQNNGV. CDR3 bases: TGTGCCAGCAGCCTACGGACTAGGGACACGCAGTATTTT. It specifies CASSLRTRDTQYF.

The chain joins TRBV6-2 or TRBV6-3 to TRBJ2-6; D not certain. V was pared by 7 bases and J by 2 bases, with 9 bases between. Germline lookup yields CDR1 MNHEY and CDR2 SVGEGT. The CDR3 contains 14 residues. CDR3 region: CASTLAAGANVLTF. The CDR3 nucleotides read TGTGCCAGCACCCTGGCCGCTGGGGCCAACGTCCTGACTTTC.

V and J are TRBV3-1 and TRBJ2-3, with unresolved D. Germline loops: CDR1 LGHDT, CDR2 YNNKEL (reference sequence). The CDR3 totals 12 residues. The ends were cut back, 0 bases at V and 14 bases at J, with 12 bases in the middle. Here the CDR3 DNA reads TGTGCCAGCAGCCAAGAGGGCCGGGTAACGTATTTT. Its protein is CASSQEGRVTYF.

The chain links TRBV20-1 to TRBJ2-1; D remains unclear. CDR3 length: 11 residues. Between the trimmed V and J ends, which lost 6 bases and 6 bases, there was a span of 9 bases. Germline V gene data show CDR1 as DFQATT and CDR2 as SNEGSKA (reference sequence). Here the CDR3 DNA reads TGCAGTGCATATACTCGCAATGAGCAGTTCTTC. This encodes CSAYTRNEQFF.

This clonotype was counted ten times or more. V and J are TRBV5-1 and TRBJ1-1; D is unresolved. The CDR3 is 14 residues long. Per germline, CDR1 SGHRS and CDR2 YFSETQ. V was clipped by 4 bases and J by 4 bases, with 14 bases between them. Here the CDR3 reads CASSKVEVGTEAFF. The CDR3 nucleotides read TGCGCCAGCAGCAAGGTCGAGGTCGGCACTGAAGCTTTCTTT.

This clonotype was found many times. The rearrangement joins TRBV29-1 to TRBJ2-7; TRBD2 matches 7 bases. The CDR3 is made up of 17 amino acids. The V and J ends lost 1 base and 3 bases, in that order; junction bases with no gene match: 15. CDR1 SQVTM and CDR2 ANQGSEA come from the germline V gene. The CDR3 protein is CSVEGRARGENRYEQYF. Written as DNA, the CDR3 is TGCAGCGTTGAAGGGAGGGCCCGGGGGGAAAACCGCTACGAGCAGTACTTC.

This clonotype was seen at least ten times. This chain joins TRBV24-1 and TRBJ2-1; TRBD2 agrees at 10 bases. Per the germline V gene, CDR1 is KGHDR and CDR2 is SFDVKD. The CDR3 has 16 amino acids. The trim removed 7 bases at V and 4 bases at J, leaving 9 bases unmatched. The CDR3 protein is CATSRRTSGGYNEQFF. CDR3 sequence (DNA): TGTGCCACCAGCCGCAGGACTAGCGGTGGATACAATGAGCAGTTCTTC.

There are many counts of this clonotype. V is TRBV28 and J is TRBJ2-1, with D perhaps TRBD2 (6 bases). The CDR3 is 13 residues long. Trimming pared 6 bases from V and 4 bases from J, leaving 10 bases between. The germline V gene encodes CDR1 MDHEN and CDR2 SYDVKM. CDR3: CASSAGRYNEQFF. The CDR3 DNA follows: TGTGCCAGCAGCGCGGGGCGATACAATGAGCAGTTCTTC.

In its sample, this clonotype was seen many times. V and J are TRBV3-1 and TRBJ2-3; 11 bases map to TRBD2. This CDR3 region has 17 residues. Trimming took 0 bases from V and 4 from J; bases not matched to a gene: 6. Germline CDR1 reads LGHDT; CDR2 reads YNNKEL (reference sequence). The CDR3 is CASSQDPRSGRADTQYF. The CDR3 nucleotides read TGTGCCAGCAGCCAAGATCCGCGTAGCGGGAGGGCAGATACGCAGTATTTT.

The table lists this clonotype with many counts. The chain employs TRBV27 and TRBJ2-2, with 14 bases lining up with TRBD2. J was trimmed by 3 bases and V by 5 bases; bases with no gene match: 2. CDR1 and CDR2 from the germline V gene are MNHEY and SMNVEV (reference sequence). This CDR3 spans 16 amino acids. CDR3 nucleotide sequence: TGTGCCAGCAGTATGACTAGCGGGAGGGACACCGGGGAGCTGTTTTTT. Amino acids: CASSMTSGRDTGELFF.